The 28 T cell receptor beta chains below all came from one sample that was sequenced in a study of blood T cell repertoires in COVID-19. Method: immunoSEQ multiplex PCR; TCRdb's copy keeps in-frame clones and lacks some. In the table there are roughly 90,000 clones, about 85% of which are singletons. The material sequenced was peripheral blood. All receptors derive from a man at least 80 years old with acute or convalescent COVID-19.

This chain joins TRBV27 and TRBJ1-2; possible D gene TRBD1, 6 bases. CDR3 length equals 17 residues. Germline V gives CDR1 MNHEY, CDR2 SMNVEV (reference sequence). Trimming left V 2 bases short and J 4 bases short, with 20 bases between. CDR3 DNA sequence: TGTGCCAGCAGTTTAAACTTGGGGGGGGCTGGAGGCTATGGCTACACCTTC. It is translated as CASSLNLGGAGGYGYTF.

The rearrangement joins TRBV7-2 to TRBJ1-6; 7 nucleotides match TRBD1. CDR1 is SGHTA, CDR2 FQGNSA, per germline. This CDR3 is built from 13 residues. V was clipped by 5 bases and J by 9 bases; unmatched bases: 4. The DNA of the CDR3 is TGTGCCAGCAGCGTAGACAGGGTTTCACCCCTCCACTTT. It yields the protein CASSVDRVSPLHF.

The gene calls are TRBV5-6 and TRBJ2-2, with D maybe TRBD1 (6 bases). Germline V CDR1 and CDR2: SGHDT, YYEEEE. Between the trimmed V and J ends, which lost 5 bases and 4 bases, there was a span of 12 bases. This CDR3 is 14 amino acids long. The CDR3 nucleotides read TGTGCCAGCAGGACCGGGACACTCACCGGGGAGCTGTTTTTT. This gives the protein CASRTGTLTGELFF.

This chain uses TRBV7-2 with TRBJ1-2, with unresolved D. In germline, CDR1 is SGHTA, CDR2 FQGNSA. CDR3 length: 13 amino acids. Deletions cut 0 bases from V and 8 bases from J, with 10 bases between. The CDR3, as DNA: TGTGCCAGCAGCTTAGCCGAGATTCGCGGCTACACCTTC. The encoded protein is CASSLAEIRGYTF.

The chain is built from TRBV7-6 and TRBJ2-1, with 10 bases lining up with TRBD2. V lost 0 bases to trimming and J lost 2 bases; unmatched junction nucleotides: 4. The CDR3 loop spans 17 amino acids. Per the germline V gene, CDR1 is SGHVS and CDR2 is FNYEAQ. The DNA for the CDR3 is TGTGCCAGCAGCTTAGCCAGGGGACTAGCGACCTACAATGAGCAGTTCTTC. It yields the protein CASSLARGLATYNEQFF.

This chain connects TRBV6-1 to TRBJ2-3, with 9 bases aligning to TRBD2. V was clipped by 2 bases and J by 7 bases; unmatched bases: 7. Germline values: CDR1 MNHNS, CDR2 SASEGT. This CDR3 spans 15 amino acids. CDR3 sequence: CASSEWVAGANTQYF. The CDR3 coding sequence is TGTGCCAGCAGTGAATGGGTAGCGGGAGCTAATACGCAGTATTTT.

V usage is TRBV6-4 and J usage is TRBJ2-7; D gene ambiguous. Germline V gives CDR1 MRHNA, CDR2 SNTAGT. The CDR3 has 14 amino acids. V shed 0 bases and J shed 3 bases, with 9 bases lying between them. The CDR3 DNA reads TGTGCCAGCAGTGACTCCGGGTTGGGCTACGAGCAGTACTTC. This translates into CASSDSGLGYEQYF.

The gene calls are TRBV6-6 and TRBJ1-6; D unclear. The CDR3 consists of 15 residues. Looked up from germline, CDR1 is MNHNY and CDR2 is SVGAGI (reference sequence). The germline V and J ends were trimmed by 5 bases and 9 bases, with 17 bases remaining between them. The CDR3 DNA is TGTGCCAGCAGTAATGGCGCCGGGTTAAGTTCACCCCTCCACTTT. Translating gives CASSNGAGLSSPLHF.

In this sample, this clone turned up once. This same CDR3 is encoded by further DNA sequences in the sample. The CDR3 sequence is CASSLAGYGYTF. CDR3 bases: TGTGCCAGCAGTTTGGCGGGCTATGGCTACACCTTC. V usage is TRBV28 and J usage is TRBJ1-2; D gene uncertain. The V and J ends lost 3 bases and 4 bases respectively, with 6 bases between them. Per germline, CDR1 MDHEN and CDR2 SYDVKM. This CDR3 is built from 12 residues.

This sequence joins TRBV9 and TRBJ1-1; maybe TRBD1 (5 bases). CDR3 length equals 15 residues. CDR1 is SGDLS and CDR2 is YYNGEE in the germline V gene. Trimming stripped 0 bases from V and 5 bases from J, with 14 bases between. CDR3 DNA sequence: TGTGCCAGCAGCGTAGCAGCAGGGTTGGCAACTGAAGCTTTCTTT. Translation gives CASSVAAGLATEAFF.

V usage is TRBV4-3 and J usage is TRBJ2-7, with D possibly matching TRBD1 (5 bases). V shed 0 bases and J shed 2 bases, with 11 bases lying between them. CDR3 length: 15 amino acids. CDR1 LGHNA and CDR2 YSLEER come from the germline V gene. The CDR3 region has the DNA TGCGCCAGCAGCCAAGAGACAGACGGTACCTACGAGCAGTACTTC. This encodes CASSQETDGTYEQYF.

This chain uses TRBV6-2 or TRBV6-3 with TRBJ1-1; D gene unclear. V shed 2 bases and J shed 1 base, with 8 bases lying between them. CDR3 length: 14 amino acids. CDR1 and CDR2 from the germline V gene are MNHEY and SVGEGT. The CDR3 loop reads CASSYRSGNTEAFF. CDR3 nucleotide sequence: TGTGCCAGCAGTTACAGGTCGGGGAACACTGAAGCTTTCTTT.

The rearrangement links TRBV15 to TRBJ2-5; tentatively, D is TRBD1 (5 bases). The CDR3 extends over 14 amino acids. Trimming removed 1 base from V and 5 bases from J, with 11 bases in between. Looked up from germline, CDR1 is LNHNV and CDR2 is YYDKDF (reference sequence). As DNA, the CDR3 is TGTGCCACCAGCAGAGGGGGCGCGGAGGAGACCCAGTACTTC. This translates into CATSRGGAEETQYF.

The chain is built from TRBV9 and TRBJ1-4; D is unresolved. Germline loops: CDR1 SGDLS, CDR2 YYNGEE. The ends were cut back, 0 bases at V and 7 bases at J, with 10 bases in the middle. The CDR3 is made up of 14 amino acids. Here the CDR3 DNA reads TGTGCCAGCAGCGTAGGCGGGCCTGTTGAAAAACTGTTTTTT. Its protein product is CASSVGGPVEKLFF.

The V gene is TRBV5-1, the J gene TRBJ1-1, with 8 nucleotides matching TRBD1. Trimming took 0 bases from V and 2 from J; bases not matched to a gene: 6. Germline CDR1 is SGHRS and CDR2 is YFSETQ. The CDR3 is 16 amino acids. Here the CDR3 DNA reads TGCGCCAGCAGCTTGGTTTTAGGACAGGGCAACACTGAAGCTTTCTTT. Translated: CASSLVLGQGNTEAFF.

The chain combines TRBV6-5 with TRBJ1-2; tentatively, D is TRBD1 (5 bases). V gave up 5 bases and J gave up 7 bases, with 17 bases separating them. The germline V gene has CDR1 MNHEY and CDR2 SVGAGI. CDR3 size: 14 residues. The CDR3 DNA reads as TGTGCCAGCAGTCGGGCCTCCAGGGCTGGTGGCTACACCTTC. Its protein product is CASSRASRAGGYTF.

The rearrangement joins TRBV24-1 to TRBJ2-3; 7 positions agree with TRBD2. The CDR3 consists of 17 residues. Germline V gene lookup returns CDR1 KGHDR and CDR2 SFDVKD. V lost 4 bases to trimming and J lost 4 bases; unmatched junction nucleotides: 13. CDR3 coding DNA: TGTGCCACCAGTGACCCCCTTCGGCTAGCGGATGCAGATACGCAGTATTTT. Its translation: CATSDPLRLADADTQYF.

The V gene is TRBV5-1, the J gene TRBJ2-7; possibly TRBD2 for D (6 bases). The CDR3 length is 14 residues. V was trimmed by 5 bases and J by 6 bases, leaving 18 bases between them. Looked up from germline, CDR1 is SGHRS and CDR2 is YFSETQ. The CDR3 DNA is TGCGCCAGCAGTCGGACTCTGGGGGGACTCGAGCAGTACTTC. Translated, it gives CASSRTLGGLEQYF.

The rearrangement joins TRBV15 to TRBJ2-5; D is uncertain. This CDR3 is 13 amino acids long. Trimming removed 1 base at V and 9 bases at J, with 12 bases between. Germline-derived CDR1 and CDR2 are LNHNV and YYDKDF (reference sequence). In nucleotides, the CDR3 is TGTGCCACCAGCAGAGGGCCTAGGAAGGCCCAGTACTTC. Protein sequence: CATSRGPRKAQYF.

This rearrangement joins TRBV28 to TRBJ2-2; the D gene is possibly TRBD2 (5 bases). This CDR3 is 15 amino acids long. Trimming removed 5 bases from V and 2 bases from J, with 12 bases in between. Germline V gives CDR1 MDHEN, CDR2 SYDVKM. Here the CDR3 reads CASSLPGSNTGELFF. CDR3 DNA: TGTGCCAGCAGTCTCCCGGGAAGCAACACCGGGGAGCTGTTTTTT.

The gene calls are TRBV9 and TRBJ2-7, with 8 positions matching TRBD1. The CDR3 totals 15 residues. The V segment lost 4 bases and the J segment 6 bases; nucleotides outside the gene matches: 12. In germline, CDR1 is SGDLS, CDR2 YYNGEE. CDR3 residues: CASSSQGRGQVEQYF. The CDR3 bases are TGTGCCAGCAGCTCTCAGGGCAGGGGGCAGGTCGAGCAGTACTTC.

A few counts support this clone. The chain carries TRBV6-5 and TRBJ1-3, with D maybe TRBD1 (6 bases). CDR1 is MNHEY and CDR2 is SVGAGI in the germline V gene. Trimming pared 7 bases from V and 1 base from J, leaving 14 bases between. The CDR3 extends over 15 amino acids. CDR3 sequence reads: CASTITGSSGNTIYF. The CDR3 bases are TGTGCCAGCACCATTACAGGGTCGTCTGGAAACACCATATATTTT.

The V and J genes are TRBV5-3 and TRBJ2-7; tentatively, D is TRBD2 (5 bases). TRBV5-3 is marked as an open reading frame, function uncertain. CDR3 length: 15 amino acids. Trimming took off 2 bases at V and 0 bases at J, with 12 bases between the two ends. CDR3 nucleotides: TGTGCCAGAAGCTTAGCTAGCCAAAGCTCCTACGAGCAGTACTTC. This translates into CARSLASQSSYEQYF.

The CDR3 region has the DNA TGCGCCAGCAGCTCCACCGGGACAGGAAGCTCTGGGGCCAACGTCCTGACTTTC. As protein: CASSSTGTGSSGANVLTF. The chain is built from TRBV5-1 and TRBJ2-6; 8 positions match TRBD1. Trimming removed 3 bases from V and 0 bases from J; junction bases left unmatched: 8. The length of the CDR3 is 18 residues. The germline CDR1 and CDR2 sequences are SGHRS and YFSETQ.

This clone was observed a few times. One end of the junction is discordant with germline, which a read error may explain. V usage is TRBV7-7 and J usage is TRBJ2-3; TRBD2 matches at 9 bases. The germline gives CDR1 SSHAT, CDR2 FNYEAQ (reference sequence). The CDR3 totals 14 residues. As DNA, the CDR3 is TGTGCTAGCAGCCTACTAGCGGGCTCAGATACGCAGTATTTT. As protein: CASSLLAGSDTQYF.

The V gene is TRBV19, the J gene TRBJ2-7; 7 bases align to TRBD2. V lost 7 bases to trimming and J lost 3 bases; unmatched junction nucleotides: 9. This CDR3 is 14 amino acids long. CDR1 and CDR2 from the germline V gene are LNHDA and SQIVND (reference sequence). The CDR3 DNA is TGTGCCAGTACCTCCTCGGGAGGACTCTACGAGCAGTACTTC. Translation gives CASTSSGGLYEQYF.

The chain is built from TRBV6-2 or TRBV6-3 and TRBJ1-6; D not certain. Between the trimmed V and J ends, which lost 0 bases and 15 bases, there was a span of 9 bases. CDR3 size: 12 residues. Germline CDR1 and CDR2: MNHEY and SVGEGT. For the CDR3, the DNA is TGTGCCAGCAGTTACTCCCCTCCAGGCCTCCACTTT. It codes for CASSYSPPGLHF.

In nucleotides, the CDR3 is TGTGCCACCAGTTCGGCAGGGGCGCAGCCCCAGCATTTT. Protein sequence: CATSSAGAQPQHF. The rearrangement joins TRBV18 to TRBJ1-5; tentatively, D is TRBD1 (6 bases). The CDR3 has 13 amino acids. In germline, CDR1 is KGHSH, CDR2 LQKENI. The V end lost 10 bases, the J end lost 7 bases, and 17 bases lay between the germline ends.